This T cell receptor (beta chain) was recorded in a study of blood T cell repertoires in COVID-19. Whole-study context: Researchers got acute and convalescent COVID-19 samples from the United States, Italy and Spain. T cells, B-cell-depleted T cells, or PBMCs supplied cDNA or gDNA.

Seattle's cohort entered during active infection and was followed longitudinally. Original processing methods: Quantification of nucleated cells was approximated via reference gene primer amplification. Generated by immunoSEQ multiplex PCR, the TCRdb table keeps only in-frame clones and is missing some. V, J and clone size were drawn from that table, and D and trimming were deduced from the DNA. The table includes approximately 150,000 clones, approximately 85% detected once. Germline V gene sequence: CDR1 LNHDA, CDR2 SQIVND (reference sequence). The CDR3 covers 17 residues. V lost 6 bases, J lost 2 bases, and 22 bases lay in between.

The chain carries TRBV19 and TRBJ1-2, with D possibly TRBD1 on 6 matching bases. Sequences were obtained from peripheral blood. The receptor was derived from an older woman with COVID-19, enrolled during active disease. The CDR3 DNA sequence: TGTGCCAGTAGCCTACAGGGTGCGGGGGTTGGCAACTATGGCTACACCTTC. This translates into CASSLQGAGVGNYGYTF.